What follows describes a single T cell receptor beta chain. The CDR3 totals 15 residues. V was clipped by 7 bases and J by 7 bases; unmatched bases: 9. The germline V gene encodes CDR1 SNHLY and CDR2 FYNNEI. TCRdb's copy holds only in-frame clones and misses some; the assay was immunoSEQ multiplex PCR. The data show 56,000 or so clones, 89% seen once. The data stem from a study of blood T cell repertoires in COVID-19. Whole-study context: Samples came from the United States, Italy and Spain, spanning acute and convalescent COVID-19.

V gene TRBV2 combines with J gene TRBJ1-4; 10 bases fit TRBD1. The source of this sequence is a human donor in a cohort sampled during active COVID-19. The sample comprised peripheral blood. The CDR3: CASTKSTGGFEKLFF. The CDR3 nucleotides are TGTGCCAGCACCAAATCGACAGGGGGCTTTGAAAAACTGTTTTTT.